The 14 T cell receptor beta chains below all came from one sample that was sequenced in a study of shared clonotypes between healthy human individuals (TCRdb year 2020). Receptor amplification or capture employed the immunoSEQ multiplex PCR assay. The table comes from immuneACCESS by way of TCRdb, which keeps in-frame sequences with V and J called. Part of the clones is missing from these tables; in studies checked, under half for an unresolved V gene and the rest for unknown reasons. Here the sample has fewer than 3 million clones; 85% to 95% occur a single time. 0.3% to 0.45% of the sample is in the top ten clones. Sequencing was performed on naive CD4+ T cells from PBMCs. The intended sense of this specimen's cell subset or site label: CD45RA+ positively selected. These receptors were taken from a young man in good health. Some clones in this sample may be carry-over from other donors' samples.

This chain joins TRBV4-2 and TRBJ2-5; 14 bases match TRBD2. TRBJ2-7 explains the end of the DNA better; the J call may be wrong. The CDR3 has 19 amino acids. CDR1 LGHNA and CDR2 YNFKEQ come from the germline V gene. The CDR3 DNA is TGTGCCAGCAGCCAAGAACTGATGGGACTAGCGGGAGTAGCCTACGAGCAGTACTTC. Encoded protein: CASSQELMGLAGVAYEQYF.

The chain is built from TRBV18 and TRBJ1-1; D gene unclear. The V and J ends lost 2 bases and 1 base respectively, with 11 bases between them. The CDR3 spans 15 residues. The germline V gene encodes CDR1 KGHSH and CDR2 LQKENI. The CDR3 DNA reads TGTGCCAGCTCACCAGGGGTGGGGAGGAACACTGAAGCTTTCTTT. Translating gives CASSPGVGRNTEAFF.

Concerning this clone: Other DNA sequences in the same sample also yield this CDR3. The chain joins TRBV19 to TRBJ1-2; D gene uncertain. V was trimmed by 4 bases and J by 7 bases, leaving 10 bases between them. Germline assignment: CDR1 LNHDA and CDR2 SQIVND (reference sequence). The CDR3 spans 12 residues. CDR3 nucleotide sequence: TGTGCCAGTAGTACTCGAGGGAGTGGCTACACCTTC. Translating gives CASSTRGSGYTF.

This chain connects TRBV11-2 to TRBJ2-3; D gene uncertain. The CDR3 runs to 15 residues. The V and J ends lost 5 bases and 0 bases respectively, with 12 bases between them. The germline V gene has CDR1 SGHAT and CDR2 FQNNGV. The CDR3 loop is CASSHIETSTDTQYF. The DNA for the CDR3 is TGTGCCAGCAGCCATATAGAGACTAGCACAGATACGCAGTATTTT.

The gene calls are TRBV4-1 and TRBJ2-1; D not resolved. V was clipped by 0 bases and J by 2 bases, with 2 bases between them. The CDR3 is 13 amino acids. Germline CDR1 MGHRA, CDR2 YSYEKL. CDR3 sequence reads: CASSQEPYNEQFF. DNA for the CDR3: TGCGCCAGCAGCCAAGAGCCCTACAATGAGCAGTTCTTC.

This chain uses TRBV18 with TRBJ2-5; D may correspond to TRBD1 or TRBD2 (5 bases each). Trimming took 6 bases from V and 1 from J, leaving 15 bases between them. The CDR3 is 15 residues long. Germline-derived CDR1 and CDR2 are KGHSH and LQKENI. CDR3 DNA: TGTGCCAGCTCCCCAATAATTGGGACCCAAGAGACCCAGTACTTC. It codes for CASSPIIGTQETQYF.

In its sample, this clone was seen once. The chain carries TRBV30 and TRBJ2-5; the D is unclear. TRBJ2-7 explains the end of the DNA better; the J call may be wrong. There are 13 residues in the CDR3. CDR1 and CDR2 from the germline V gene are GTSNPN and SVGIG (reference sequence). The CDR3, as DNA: TGTGCCTGGAGTGTACTGGCAGCCTACGAGCAGTACTTC. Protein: CAWSVLAAYEQYF.

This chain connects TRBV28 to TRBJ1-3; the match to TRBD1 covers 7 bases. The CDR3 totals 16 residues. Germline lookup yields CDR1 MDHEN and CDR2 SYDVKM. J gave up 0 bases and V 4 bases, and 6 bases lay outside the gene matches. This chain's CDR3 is CASSSGQALSGNTIYF. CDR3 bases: TGTGCCAGCAGTTCAGGACAGGCCCTCTCTGGAAACACCATATATTTT.

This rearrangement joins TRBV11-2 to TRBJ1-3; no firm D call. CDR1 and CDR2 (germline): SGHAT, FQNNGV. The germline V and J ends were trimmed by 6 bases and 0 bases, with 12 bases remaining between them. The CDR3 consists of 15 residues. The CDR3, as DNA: TGTGCCAGCAGTCGCGTTACATTCTCTGGAAACACCATATATTTT. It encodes CASSRVTFSGNTIYF.

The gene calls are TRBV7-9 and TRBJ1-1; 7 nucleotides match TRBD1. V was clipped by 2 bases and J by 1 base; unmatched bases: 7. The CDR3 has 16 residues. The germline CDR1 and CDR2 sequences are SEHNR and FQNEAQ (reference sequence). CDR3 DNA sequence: TGTGCCAGCAGCTTACTTCGGGGACAGCCGAACACTGAAGCTTTCTTT. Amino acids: CASSLLRGQPNTEAFF.

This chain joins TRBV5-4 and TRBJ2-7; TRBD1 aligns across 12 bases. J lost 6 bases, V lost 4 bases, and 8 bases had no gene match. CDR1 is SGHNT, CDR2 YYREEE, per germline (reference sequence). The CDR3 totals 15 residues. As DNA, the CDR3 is TGTGCCAGCAGCCGACCGGGACAGGGGGCGCCCGAGCAGTACTTC. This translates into CASSRPGQGAPEQYF.

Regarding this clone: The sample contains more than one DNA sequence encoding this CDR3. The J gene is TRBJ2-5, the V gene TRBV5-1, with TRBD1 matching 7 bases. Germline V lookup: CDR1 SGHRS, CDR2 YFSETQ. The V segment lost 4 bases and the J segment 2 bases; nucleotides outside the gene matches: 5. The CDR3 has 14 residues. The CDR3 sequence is CASSPGTAQETQYF. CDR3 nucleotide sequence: TGCGCCAGCAGCCCGGGGACAGCACAAGAGACCCAGTACTTC.

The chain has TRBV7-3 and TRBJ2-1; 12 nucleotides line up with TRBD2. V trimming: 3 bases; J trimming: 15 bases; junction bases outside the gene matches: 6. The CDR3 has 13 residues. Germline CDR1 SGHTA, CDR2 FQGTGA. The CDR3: CASSFGVTSGRFF. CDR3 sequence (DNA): TGTGCCAGCAGCTTTGGGGTGACTAGCGGGAGGTTCTTC.

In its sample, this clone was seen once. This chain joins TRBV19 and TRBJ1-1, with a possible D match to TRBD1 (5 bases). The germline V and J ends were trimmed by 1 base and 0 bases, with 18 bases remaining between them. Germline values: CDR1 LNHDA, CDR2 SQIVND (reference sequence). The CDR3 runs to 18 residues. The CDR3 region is CASSIGQGRLYMNTEAFF. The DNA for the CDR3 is TGTGCCAGTAGTATAGGGCAGGGCAGACTCTACATGAACACTGAAGCTTTCTTT.